This TCR beta chain stems from a study of T cell responses to AZD1222 COVID-19 vaccine. On the study more broadly: Researchers grouped second doses given at about 4 or about 12 weeks into one pool.

About this clone: Its antigen is not known.

General study results and limits: Increased Spike-specific TCR breadth and depth were observed after two AZD1222 doses. The donor cohort was predominantly white British with a female majority, and clonal diversity may have been underestimated. Recipients of AZD1222 seropositive at baseline numbered only 5 or 6.

This CDR3 has 15 amino acids. The germline CDR1 and CDR2 sequences are SGHDT and YYEEEE. V was pared by 1 base and J by 5 bases, with 8 bases of the junction left unmatched. Repertoires were generated with immunoSEQ multiplex PCR, while TCRdb's copy carries only in-frame clones and drops some. The table has 82,000 or so clones, 90% to 95% seen once. Sample: peripheral blood, taken on day 0 of AZD1222 vaccination. The chain is built from TRBV5-6 and TRBJ2-5; 7 bases match TRBD1. The source of this sequence is an adult in good health. CDR3 protein: CASSLSLTGSETQYF. CDR3 sequence (DNA): TGTGCCAGCAGCTTGTCGCTGACAGGGAGTGAGACCCAGTACTTC.